A single sample is the source of the 13 T cell receptor beta chains below, sequenced in a study of cytomegalovirus exposure and HLA in healthy donors. Amplification used 60 Vbeta primers and 13 Jbeta primers. Profiling relied on immunoSEQ multiplex PCR, and the TCRdb table lists in-frame clones only, not all of them. The table lists tens of thousands of clones, about two thirds of them singletons. Specimen: PBMCs. The receptors were gathered from a woman aged 60-70 years in good health and CMV-seropositive.

The sample holds a few counts of this clone. This chain links TRBV7-2 with TRBJ2-3, with D possibly matching TRBD2 (5 bases). This CDR3 is built from 15 residues. Germline V gene lookup returns CDR1 SGHTA and CDR2 FQGNSA. V lost 5 bases to trimming and J lost 2 bases, with 14 bases between them. Here the CDR3 reads CASSPLWGVTDTQYF. CDR3 in DNA: TGTGCCAGCAGCCCCCTGTGGGGAGTCACAGATACGCAGTATTTT.

The chain links TRBV13 to TRBJ1-1; D gene uncertain. There are 15 residues in the CDR3. Trimming cost V 5 bases and J 0 bases, with 13 bases left between them. Per germline, CDR1 PRHDT and CDR2 FYEKMQ (reference sequence). The CDR3 protein is CASSLSTYLNTEAFF. The CDR3 DNA reads TGTGCCAGCAGCCTCTCAACTTACTTGAACACTGAAGCTTTCTTT.

The chain recombines TRBV4-1 with TRBJ1-4, with D uncertain. CDR1 MGHRA and CDR2 YSYEKL come from the germline V gene. The CDR3 spans 10 residues. Trimming cost V 9 bases and J 8 bases, with 7 bases left between them. This CDR3 reads CASGGEKLFF. As DNA, the CDR3 is TGCGCCAGTGGCGGAGAAAAACTGTTTTTT.

V usage is TRBV5-1 and J usage is TRBJ2-3; 8 nucleotides agree with TRBD1. CDR1 is SGHRS, CDR2 YFSETQ, per germline. CDR3 length: 15 amino acids. J lost 2 bases, V lost 4 bases, and 6 bases had no gene match. CDR3 nucleotides: TGCGCCAGCAGCGACGGACAGGGCTTCACAGATACGCAGTATTTT. It specifies CASSDGQGFTDTQYF.

The J gene is TRBJ2-7, the V gene TRBV4-1; 10 nucleotides align to TRBD2. With V trimmed by 5 bases and J by 0 bases, 7 bases remained unmatched. The CDR3 has 16 residues. Per germline, CDR1 MGHRA and CDR2 YSYEKL. The CDR3 sequence is CASSNFGTSVSYEQYF. DNA for the CDR3: TGCGCCAGCAGCAACTTCGGGACTAGCGTCTCCTACGAGCAGTACTTC.

V is TRBV6-1 and J is TRBJ2-7; 10 nucleotides match TRBD2. With V trimmed by 3 bases and J by 3 bases, 11 bases remained unmatched. The CDR3 is 17 residues long. In germline, CDR1 is MNHNS, CDR2 SASEGT. CDR3 coding DNA: TGTGCCAGCAGTGAGGTTCCGGCAGCGGGGGGGATCTACGAGCAGTACTTC. Its protein is CASSEVPAAGGIYEQYF.

V usage is TRBV7-2 and J usage is TRBJ2-3, with D perhaps matching TRBD2 (5 bases). The CDR3 is made up of 14 amino acids. CDR1 SGHTA and CDR2 FQGNSA come from the germline V gene. V gave up 5 bases and J gave up 1 base, with 10 bases separating them. This CDR3 reads CASSQVEGTDTQYF. Here the CDR3 DNA reads TGTGCCAGCAGCCAAGTGGAGGGCACAGATACGCAGTATTTT.

CDR3 amino acids: CASSEQGGVSYEQYF. In nucleotides, the CDR3 is TGTGCCAGCAGTGAACAGGGGGGGGTTTCCTACGAGCAGTACTTC. The chain links TRBV27 to TRBJ2-7, with D maybe TRBD1 (8 bases). The ends were cut back, 5 bases at V and 1 base at J, with 15 bases in the middle. This CDR3 is 15 amino acids long. The V gene's germline CDR1 is MNHEY and CDR2 SMNVEV (reference sequence).

The chain joins TRBV2 to TRBJ2-3, with 8 bases matching TRBD2. With V trimmed by 5 bases and J by 1 base, 8 bases remained unmatched. Germline-derived CDR1 and CDR2 are SNHLY and FYNNEI. The CDR3 contains 16 residues. CDR3 loop: CASSLSSGGGTDTQYF. For the CDR3, the DNA is TGTGCCAGCAGTCTTAGCAGCGGGGGAGGCACAGATACGCAGTATTTT.

A word on this clone: One end of the junction varies from germline; a read error may be responsible. This chain uses TRBV7-9 with TRBJ2-2, with D possibly TRBD1 on 6 matching bases. The V gene's germline CDR1 is SEHNR and CDR2 FQNEAQ (reference sequence). This CDR3 has 16 amino acids. Here the CDR3 reads CSSTINRAPTTGELFF. The CDR3 DNA sequence: TGTTCCAGCACAATCAACAGGGCACCCACCACCGGGGAGCTGTTTTTT.

The rearrangement uses TRBV19 and TRBJ2-1; tentatively, D is TRBD2 (5 bases). This CDR3 contains 14 residues. Germline V gene sequence: CDR1 LNHDA, CDR2 SQIVND (reference sequence). Trimming shortened V by 1 base and J by 2 bases, and 6 bases separated the two germline ends. As DNA, the CDR3 is TGTGCCAGTAGTATAGCGGGGACCTACAATGAGCAGTTCTTC. Amino acid sequence: CASSIAGTYNEQFF.

The chain uses TRBV4-3 and TRBJ1-1; possible D gene TRBD1, 5 bases. Germline assignment: CDR1 LGHNA and CDR2 YSLEER. Trimming took 0 bases from V and 1 from J, leaving 12 bases between them. CDR3 length equals 16 residues. The CDR3 nucleotides read TGCGCCAGCAGCCAAGAAGGCGGCGGGGGGAACACTGAAGCTTTCTTT. Protein: CASSQEGGGGNTEAFF.

V is TRBV7-3 and J is TRBJ1-2, with TRBD1 matching over 7 bases. The V and J ends lost 2 bases and 10 bases, in that order; junction bases with no gene match: 7. The CDR3 is 13 residues long. Germline-derived CDR1 and CDR2 are SGHTA and FQGTGA. This chain's CDR3 is CASSLGRGVDYTF. CDR3 nucleotides: TGTGCCAGCAGCTTAGGCAGGGGGGTAGACTACACCTTC.